Below are 17 T cell receptor beta chains sequenced from a single sample in a study of OX40 agonist ivuxolimab in advanced cancers. Assay: immunoSEQ multiplex PCR; the TCRdb copy retains only in-frame clones and omits some. The sample lists about 67,000 clones, roughly 90% occurring once. The sample consisted of CD4+ or CD8+ T cells sorted from blood, taken in a trial of the OX40 agonist ivuxolimab. These receptors were obtained from an adult with an advanced solid tumor such as melanoma, head and neck, liver or kidney cancer.

This chain joins TRBV7-2 and TRBJ2-7; 9 nucleotides line up with TRBD1. The J segment lost 5 bases and the V segment lost 2 bases, leaving 7 bases of the junction unmatched. This CDR3 has 15 residues. Germline V gene sequence: CDR1 SGHTA, CDR2 FQGNSA. CDR3 sequence (DNA): TGTGCCAGCAGCTTAACAGGGGGCACGGCAAACGAGCAGTACTTC. Its protein is CASSLTGGTANEQYF.

The rearrangement links TRBV7-8 to TRBJ1-2, with D possibly matching TRBD1 (5 bases). Germline V CDR1 and CDR2: SGHVS, FQNEAQ. The CDR3 extends over 17 amino acids. Trimming left V 5 bases short and J 4 bases short, with 23 bases between. CDR3 sequence reads: CASSQVWGRMDLYGYTF. As DNA, the CDR3 is TGTGCCAGCAGCCAAGTTTGGGGCCGAATGGACCTCTATGGCTACACCTTC.

The chain uses TRBV11-3 and TRBJ2-5, with a weak D call TRBD2 (7 bases). V lost 1 base, J lost 0 bases, and 12 bases lay in between. The germline CDR1 and CDR2 sequences are SGHNT and YENEEA. The CDR3 covers 16 residues. CDR3 residues: CASSLGTRGYQETQYF. CDR3 bases: TGTGCCAGCAGCTTAGGGACTAGGGGGTACCAAGAGACCCAGTACTTC.

The V call is TRBV19, the J call TRBJ1-1, with D maybe TRBD1 (5 bases). The CDR3 is 14 amino acids. With 5 bases removed from V and 1 base from J, the gap between germline ends came to 11 bases. Germline-derived CDR1 and CDR2 are LNHDA and SQIVND (reference sequence). CDR3 sequence: CASSVRVGNTEAFF. CDR3 DNA: TGTGCCAGTAGTGTCAGGGTGGGGAACACTGAAGCTTTCTTT.

The chain joins TRBV6-5 to TRBJ1-2, with D tentatively TRBD1 (6 bases). V was pared by 6 bases and J by 9 bases, with 23 bases between. The length of the CDR3 is 15 residues. The V gene's germline CDR1 is MNHEY and CDR2 SVGAGI. The CDR3 region is CASRAGGGLYGSYTF. The CDR3 DNA follows: TGTGCCAGCAGGGCCGGTGGGGGGCTATATGGTAGCTACACCTTC.

The chain recombines TRBV29-1 with TRBJ2-2; possibly TRBD1 for D (5 bases). The ends were cut back, 1 base at V and 0 bases at J, with 12 bases in the middle. The V gene's germline CDR1 is SQVTM and CDR2 ANQGSEA. CDR3 length equals 16 residues. The chain's CDR3 is CSVEARTDTNTGELFF. In nucleotides, the CDR3 is TGCAGCGTTGAAGCTCGGACGGACACGAACACCGGGGAGCTGTTTTTT.

The V call is TRBV5-1, the J call TRBJ2-1; tentatively, D is TRBD1 (6 bases). CDR3 length equals 15 residues. Between the trimmed V and J ends, which lost 1 base and 3 bases, there was a span of 11 bases. Germline V gene sequence: CDR1 SGHRS, CDR2 YFSETQ. Here the CDR3 reads CASSLNTGLYNEQFF. The CDR3 nucleotides are TGCGCCAGCAGCTTGAATACAGGGCTCTACAATGAGCAGTTCTTC.

J is TRBJ2-7 and V is TRBV29-1; D gene uncertain. The germline CDR1 and CDR2 sequences are SQVTM and ANQGSEA. This CDR3 spans 11 amino acids. The CDR3 is CSYKFGYEQYF. The CDR3 nucleotides are TGCAGTTATAAATTTGGCTACGAGCAGTACTTC.

J is TRBJ2-7 and V is TRBV7-2; D not certain. V lost 1 base to trimming and J lost 0 bases, with 7 bases between them. This CDR3 spans 14 amino acids. Looked up from germline, CDR1 is SGHTA and CDR2 is FQGNSA. In DNA form, the CDR3 reads TGTGCCAGCAGCTTAGGGTTCAGCTCCTACGAGCAGTACTTC. As protein: CASSLGFSSYEQYF.

V gene TRBV18 combines with J gene TRBJ2-7; 9 bases align to TRBD1. Looked up from germline, CDR1 is KGHSH and CDR2 is LQKENI. V shed 3 bases and J 2 bases; nucleotides not matched to a gene: 5. CDR3 size: 15 residues. The CDR3: CASSPGTGNTYEQYF. The CDR3 DNA sequence: TGTGCCAGCTCACCCGGGACAGGGAATACCTACGAGCAGTACTTC.

This chain uses TRBV6-4 with TRBJ1-5; D perhaps matches TRBD1 (5 bases). The CDR3 is made up of 12 amino acids. Trimming cost V 5 bases and J 9 bases, with 11 bases left between them. CDR1 is MRHNA, CDR2 SNTAGT, per germline. The CDR3 here is CASSFQGGPQHF. The CDR3 coding sequence is TGTGCCAGCAGTTTCCAGGGAGGGCCCCAGCATTTT.

This clone appeared a single time. The rearrangement uses TRBV6-5 and TRBJ2-7, with D possibly matching TRBD1 (5 bases). The germline V gene encodes CDR1 MNHEY and CDR2 SVGAGI. The length of the CDR3 is 14 residues. The V end lost 5 bases, the J end lost 4 bases, and 15 bases lay between the germline ends. The CDR3 spells CASSDDRFPYEQYF. CDR3 nucleotides: TGTGCCAGCAGTGACGACAGATTCCCATACGAGCAGTACTTC.

The chain links TRBV7-3 to TRBJ2-3, with no clear D. Germline lookup yields CDR1 SGHTA and CDR2 FQGTGA. Between the trimmed V and J ends, which lost 4 bases and 4 bases, there was a span of 15 bases. This CDR3 is 15 amino acids long. CDR3: CASSWADAGADTQYF. In nucleotides, the CDR3 is TGTGCCAGCAGCTGGGCCGATGCCGGCGCAGATACGCAGTATTTT.

The chain couples TRBV5-1 to TRBJ2-2; D could derive from TRBD1 or TRBD2 (6 bases each). In germline, CDR1 is SGHRS, CDR2 YFSETQ. The CDR3 covers 14 residues. Trimming left V 5 bases short and J 1 base short, with 9 bases between. This chain's CDR3 is CASREGENTGELFF. In DNA form, the CDR3 reads TGCGCCAGCAGGGAGGGGGAGAACACCGGGGAGCTGTTTTTT.

The chain has TRBV11-2 and TRBJ2-2; TRBD2 agrees at 7 bases. V lost 5 bases, J lost 3 bases, and 6 bases stayed unmatched. Per the germline V gene, CDR1 is SGHAT and CDR2 is FQNNGV. This CDR3 comprises 15 residues. CDR3: CASSPSSGDTGELFF. DNA for the CDR3: TGTGCCAGCAGCCCCTCTAGCGGAGACACCGGGGAGCTGTTTTTT.

The J gene is TRBJ1-2, the V gene TRBV19; D unclear. V was clipped by 1 base and J by 5 bases, with 17 bases between them. The length of the CDR3 is 16 residues. Looked up from germline, CDR1 is LNHDA and CDR2 is SQIVND (reference sequence). The CDR3 sequence is CASSIGGLYRSYGYTF. The CDR3 coding sequence is TGTGCCAGTAGTATAGGTGGCCTCTACAGATCATATGGCTACACCTTC.

The chain employs TRBV7-3 and TRBJ2-6; TRBD2 matches at 7 bases. Germline CDR1 and CDR2: SGHTA and FQGTGA. Losses at the gene ends were 1 base for V and 1 base for J; bases not matched to a gene: 1. The CDR3 has 16 residues. The CDR3 sequence is CASSLRAGSGANVLTF. The CDR3 region has the DNA TGTGCCAGCAGCTTAAGAGCGGGGTCTGGGGCCAACGTCCTGACTTTC.